This T cell receptor beta chain was identified in a study of T-cell memory formation after mild COVID-19. MiXCR, applied by TCRdb to the 5' RACE reads, yields one record per CDR3 protein. The profile shows around 420,000 distinct CDR3 sequences, 20% to 30% of them singletons. In this sample, this clonotype turned up many times. V was trimmed by 3 bases and J by 0 bases, leaving 6 bases between them. The CDR3 extends over 13 amino acids. From germline, CDR1 is KGHSH and CDR2 LQKENI. The receptor's source is an adult woman who had mild COVID-19 (a few samples of this study predate the infection). Cell type and time point are not known. Sequenced material: PBMCs or a T cell subset sorted from them (not recorded which). This chain connects TRBV18 to TRBJ2-7, with D unclear. In nucleotides, the CDR3 is TGTGCCAGCTCACCCGGGTTCTCCTACGAGCAGTACTTC. Translation gives CASSPGFSYEQYF.